This TCR beta chain stems from a study of regulatory T cells in long-lasting Graves disease. TCR beta libraries were built with iRepertoire HTBI primers and Arm-PCR of CDR3 regions. TCRdb re-called the multiplex PCR reads with MiXCR, one entry per CDR3 protein. The sample lists around 510,000 distinct CDR3 sequences; around 20% were seen once. Time point noted: persistent/refractory GD, antithyroid drugs over 5 years with positive TRAb. PBMCs provided the RNA from which the TCR library was made. Patients came through an endocrinology department, and that department was in Xi'an, China. CDR1 and CDR2 from the germline V gene are SEHNR and FQNEAQ (reference sequence). Deletions cut 4 bases from V and 0 bases from J, with 10 bases between. The CDR3 is 15 residues long.

V is TRBV7-9 and J is TRBJ2-1; D possibly corresponds to TRBD2 (5 bases). This specimen was peripheral blood mononuclear cells (PBMCs), taken when the disease was refractory, from a patient treated with antithyroid drugs. This receptor was identified in a female donor with Graves disease. CDR3 region: CASSSRGSSYNEQFF. As DNA, the CDR3 is TGTGCCAGCAGCTCCCGGGGAAGCTCCTACAATGAGCAGTTCTTC.